Each of the 25 T cell receptor beta chains below was sequenced from the same sample in a study of blood T cell repertoires in COVID-19. Profiling relied on immunoSEQ multiplex PCR, and the TCRdb table lists in-frame clones only, not all of them. The profile shows 85,000 to 130,000 clones, approximately 88% of them singletons. The sequenced sample consisted of peripheral blood. The source is a man in his sixties with acute or convalescent COVID-19.

This clone was recorded only once. J is TRBJ1-2 and V is TRBV28; D uncertain. Germline lookup yields CDR1 MDHEN and CDR2 SYDVKM. V gave up 8 bases and J gave up 6 bases, with 19 bases separating them. CDR3 length: 14 amino acids. In nucleotides, the CDR3 is TGTGCCAGCTCCTCCGGGTTCCTCTTACATGGCTACACCTTC. Protein: CASSSGFLLHGYTF.

The CDR3 reads CALGASGSKETQYF. The CDR3, as DNA: TGTGCCCTGGGGGCTAGCGGGAGTAAGGAGACCCAGTACTTC. The J gene is TRBJ2-5, the V gene TRBV10-3; 10 bases are a match to TRBD2. CDR3 length equals 14 residues. V shed 11 bases and J 5 bases; nucleotides not matched to a gene: 11. The germline V gene has CDR1 ENHRY and CDR2 SYGVKD.

V usage is TRBV5-6 and J usage is TRBJ2-3; TRBD1 matches at 10 bases. The CDR3 is 15 amino acids. Germline CDR1 reads SGHDT; CDR2 reads YYEEEE. V shed 0 bases and J 7 bases; nucleotides not matched to a gene: 5. The CDR3, as DNA: TGTGCCAGCAGCTTGGGACAGGGGGCGCATCATACGCAGTATTTT. Amino acid sequence: CASSLGQGAHHTQYF.

The chain recombines TRBV5-1 with TRBJ2-2, with TRBD1 identical over 12 bases. This CDR3 region has 16 residues. Germline CDR1 and CDR2: SGHRS and YFSETQ. The J segment lost 7 bases and the V segment lost 0 bases, leaving 4 bases of the junction unmatched. The CDR3 coding sequence is TGCGCCAGCAGCTTGGTGGGGACAGGGGGCATCGGGGAGCTGTTTTTT. Translation: CASSLVGTGGIGELFF.

The rearrangement uses TRBV5-1 and TRBJ2-1; 8 bases map to TRBD2. Germline lookup yields CDR1 SGHRS and CDR2 YFSETQ. V shed 5 bases, J shed 9 bases, and the junction held 13 bases outside the gene matches. The CDR3 is 15 amino acids. The CDR3, as DNA: TGCGCCAGCAGGCGGGGGACTAGAAGCCTCGTTGAGCAGTTCTTC. This codes for CASRRGTRSLVEQFF.

With respect to this clone: At one end, the junction sequence differs from germline, possibly due to a read error. V is TRBV3-1 (or the pseudogene TRBV3-2) and J is TRBJ2-4; D call uncertain. The CDR3 has 13 residues. Germline values: CDR1 LGHDT, CDR2 YNNKEL (reference sequence). CDR3 amino acids: CASSQDLLRIRYF. CDR3 sequence (DNA): TGTGCCAGCAGCCAAGATCTTTTGAGGATTCGGTACTTC.

The chain employs TRBV7-9 and TRBJ2-5; 10 bases map to TRBD2. The CDR3 is 16 amino acids. The germline CDR1 and CDR2 sequences are SEHNR and FQNEAQ (reference sequence). V lost 7 bases, J lost 4 bases, and 12 bases stayed unmatched. CDR3 protein: CASTSGLAGEGETQYF. The CDR3 DNA is TGTGCCAGCACTTCCGGGCTAGCGGGAGAAGGAGAGACCCAGTACTTC.

The rearrangement joins TRBV11-3 to TRBJ1-1, with 10 bases matching TRBD1. This CDR3 has 16 amino acids. CDR1 and CDR2 from the germline V gene are SGHNT and YENEEA. Unmatched junction bases numbered 9, after V lost 4 bases and J lost 4 bases. In nucleotides, the CDR3 is TGTGCCAGCAGCTCCCCGTCAGGACAGGGGGGCACTGAAGCTTTCTTT. It translates to CASSSPSGQGGTEAFF.

This clone showed up just once. This chain links TRBV18 with TRBJ1-2; TRBD1 might be the D (5 bases). Trimming removed 3 bases from V and 0 bases from J, with 11 bases in between. Germline CDR1 KGHSH, CDR2 LQKENI. The CDR3 has 15 amino acids. DNA of the CDR3: TGTGCCAGCTCACCGGACACCTTCTCTAACTATGGCTACACCTTC. The encoded protein is CASSPDTFSNYGYTF.

This sequence joins TRBV6-2 or TRBV6-3 and TRBJ1-2; D not resolved. Trimming took 5 bases from V and 3 from J, leaving 19 bases between them. In germline, CDR1 is MNHEY, CDR2 SVGEGT. This CDR3 comprises 16 residues. CDR3 amino acids: CASSAPGSASDYGYTF. CDR3 bases: TGTGCCAGCAGTGCCCCCGGGTCCGCCTCCGACTATGGCTACACCTTC.

The J gene is TRBJ1-1, the V gene TRBV5-8; D is uncertain. Germline CDR1 and CDR2: SGHTS and YDEGEE. The CDR3 loop spans 13 amino acids. Between the trimmed V and J ends, which lost 5 bases and 3 bases, there was a span of 11 bases. In nucleotides, the CDR3 is TGTGCCAGCAGACCAATTAGATACACTGAAGCTTTCTTT. Amino acid sequence: CASRPIRYTEAFF.

The chain couples TRBV19 to TRBJ1-3; tentatively, D is TRBD1 (6 bases). The CDR3 is 15 amino acids. The germline CDR1 and CDR2 sequences are LNHDA and SQIVND (reference sequence). V lost 5 bases and J lost 1, with 12 bases in between. As DNA, the CDR3 is TGTGCCAGTAGTGCCAGACAGGTTTCTGGAAACACCATATATTTT. Its protein product is CASSARQVSGNTIYF.

This clone was seen just once. The chain combines TRBV7-2 with TRBJ2-3; 8 nucleotides agree with TRBD2. The CDR3 sequence is 18 residues long. J gave up 6 bases and V 4 bases, and 18 bases lay outside the gene matches. Germline V gene lookup returns CDR1 SGHTA and CDR2 FQGNSA. This chain's CDR3 is CASSSQWSGRFVRDTQYF. The CDR3 DNA is TGTGCCAGCAGCTCCCAATGGAGCGGGAGATTTGTAAGGGATACGCAGTATTTT.

This rearrangement joins TRBV7-8 to TRBJ2-3; TRBD1 might be the D (6 bases). The CDR3 is made up of 14 amino acids. From germline, CDR1 is SGHVS and CDR2 FQNEAQ. V shed 5 bases and J shed 7 bases, with 16 bases lying between them. The CDR3 spells CASSPPLRGHTQYF. CDR3 in DNA: TGTGCCAGCAGCCCCCCACTCAGGGGTCATACGCAGTATTTT.

V usage is TRBV10-1 and J usage is TRBJ2-1; 11 bases are shared with TRBD2. V lost 3 bases and J lost 1; bases outside the gene matches: 5. The CDR3 contains 17 residues. The germline gives CDR1 WNHNN, CDR2 SYGVQD (reference sequence). The CDR3 loop reads CASSDPSGRLSYNEQFF. CDR3 DNA sequence: TGCGCCAGCAGTGACCCTAGCGGGAGGTTATCCTACAATGAGCAGTTCTTC.

J is TRBJ2-3 and V is TRBV19; unclear D gene. The CDR3 is made up of 13 amino acids. Between the trimmed V and J ends, which lost 2 bases and 2 bases, there was a span of 5 bases. CDR1 and CDR2 from the germline V gene are LNHDA and SQIVND (reference sequence). As DNA, the CDR3 is TGTGCCAGTAGTATAAGAGACACAGATACGCAGTATTTT. It codes for CASSIRDTDTQYF.

This sequence joins TRBV27 and TRBJ2-7; TRBD2 matches at 7 bases. The CDR3 length is 14 residues. With V trimmed by 5 bases and J by 0 bases, 4 bases remained unmatched. CDR1 MNHEY and CDR2 SMNVEV come from the germline V gene (reference sequence). CDR3 protein: CASSGGTNSYEQYF. CDR3 sequence (DNA): TGTGCCAGCAGTGGAGGGACTAACTCCTACGAGCAGTACTTC.

The chain uses TRBV9 and TRBJ2-5, with 10 positions matching TRBD2. V trimming: 1 base; J trimming: 5 bases; junction bases outside the gene matches: 8. Germline lookup yields CDR1 SGDLS and CDR2 YYNGEE. This CDR3 contains 16 residues. The CDR3: CASSVSSGRASETQYF. CDR3 DNA sequence: TGTGCCAGCAGCGTATCGAGCGGGAGGGCCTCGGAGACCCAGTACTTC.

The DNA for the CDR3 is TGTGCCAGCAGCGTAGCTACTAGGGCGGGAGGAGGGCAAGATACGCAGTATTTT. Its translation: CASSVATRAGGGQDTQYF. The rearrangement uses TRBV9 and TRBJ2-3; 8 bases fit TRBD2. The length of the CDR3 is 18 residues. Per the germline V gene, CDR1 is SGDLS and CDR2 is YYNGEE. V was pared by 0 bases and J by 5 bases, with 14 bases of the junction left unmatched.

This sequence joins TRBV27 and TRBJ2-1; 7 bases fit TRBD2. With 1 base clipped from V and 10 bases from J, the junction kept 19 bases outside the gene matches. The CDR3 is 18 residues long. Per germline, CDR1 MNHEY and CDR2 SMNVEV (reference sequence). CDR3 in amino acids: CASSLLGGTKIVSGEQFF. As DNA, the CDR3 is TGTGCCAGCAGTTTATTAGGAGGGACTAAGATAGTCTCTGGGGAGCAGTTCTTC.

This chain links TRBV4-1 with TRBJ1-4; TRBD1 might be the D (5 bases). The length of the CDR3 is 16 residues. Trimming pared 6 bases from V and 7 bases from J, leaving 21 bases between. The germline V gene has CDR1 MGHRA and CDR2 YSYEKL. The CDR3 protein is CASSPWAGRGREKLFF. The CDR3 region has the DNA TGCGCCAGCAGTCCCTGGGCGGGACGGGGCCGTGAAAAACTGTTTTTT.

The V and J genes are TRBV10-3 and TRBJ2-1; 10 positions match TRBD2. This CDR3 contains 13 residues. Germline trimming cut 10 bases from V and 8 bases from J; bases unmatched to any gene: 8. Germline V gene data show CDR1 as ENHRY and CDR2 as SYGVKD. The DNA for the CDR3 is TGTGCCACGCTAGCGGGAGACGGTGATGAGCAGTTCTTC. This gives the protein CATLAGDGDEQFF.

CDR3 sequence (DNA): TGTGCCAGCACCCTTAGTCCGTACACTGAAGCTTTCTTT. Translated: CASTLSPYTEAFF. The V and J genes are TRBV6-5 and TRBJ1-1; D ambiguous. CDR1 and CDR2 from the germline V gene are MNHEY and SVGAGI. V lost 7 bases and J lost 3, with 12 bases in between. The CDR3 sequence is 13 residues long.

This chain joins TRBV27 and TRBJ2-1, with TRBD1 identical over 8 bases. Germline CDR1 is MNHEY and CDR2 is SMNVEV (reference sequence). The CDR3 extends over 14 amino acids. After removal of 3 bases from V and 12 bases from J, the junction contained 10 bases not matched to a gene. CDR3 amino acids: CASSFQGANWAQFF. The CDR3 nucleotides are TGTGCCAGCAGTTTTCAGGGGGCGAACTGGGCGCAGTTCTTC.

This clone appeared a few times. The chain is built from TRBV6-2 or TRBV6-3 and TRBJ2-1; D remains unclear. The germline V gene has CDR1 MNHEY and CDR2 SVGEGT. The CDR3 length is 14 residues. V lost 0 bases and J lost 4, with 7 bases in between. The CDR3 DNA reads TGTGCCAGCAGTTACTCGACTGATTACAATGAGCAGTTCTTC. Protein product: CASSYSTDYNEQFF.